The 10 T cell receptor beta chains given below trace back to one sample, sequenced in a study of shared clonotypes between healthy human individuals (dated by TCRdb to between 2020 and 2021). Receptor amplification or capture employed the immunoSEQ multiplex PCR assay. The clones in this table, taken by TCRdb from immuneACCESS, are in-frame only. Not every clone is retained; where verified, under half of the shortfall comes from an unresolved V gene, and the cause of the rest is unknown. This sample is represented by roughly 2.5 million clones; approximately 92% of them were singletons. The top ten hold around 0.14% of the sample. Sample: naive CD4+ T cells sorted from blood. The sample's cell subset or site label, in plain terms: CD45RA+ positively selected. These receptors were taken from a man aged 18 to 29 in good health.

The rearrangement links TRBV6-4 to TRBJ2-6; D is unclear. Trimming removed 2 bases at V and 0 bases at J, with 14 bases between. Germline values: CDR1 MRHNA, CDR2 SNTAGT. The CDR3 has 18 amino acids. This chain's CDR3 is CASSDTLNIRSGANVLTF. The CDR3 DNA reads TGTGCCAGCAGTGACACCCTAAACATACGCTCTGGGGCCAACGTCCTGACTTTC.

The J gene is TRBJ2-7, the V gene TRBV2, with D perhaps matching TRBD1 (5 bases). V lost 0 bases and J lost 5, with 14 bases in between. The germline gives CDR1 SNHLY, CDR2 FYNNEI. This CDR3 comprises 15 residues. For the CDR3, the DNA is TGTGCCAGCAGTGAAGCGCGCGGCAGGGCAGACGAGCAGTACTTC. Translation gives CASSEARGRADEQYF.

Only one count was recorded for this clone. The V gene is TRBV5-8, the J gene TRBJ2-5; possibly TRBD1 for D (5 bases). V dropped 0 bases and J dropped 4 bases, with 13 bases sitting between them. In germline, CDR1 is SGHTS, CDR2 YDEGEE. The CDR3 is made up of 15 amino acids. CDR3 sequence reads: CASSLGSRVTETQYF. The CDR3 nucleotides read TGTGCCAGCAGCTTGGGGTCCAGGGTAACAGAGACCCAGTACTTC.

The rearrangement links TRBV2 to TRBJ2-3, with 7 nucleotides matching TRBD1. CDR3 length: 13 amino acids. V shed 5 bases, J shed 5 bases, and the junction held 4 bases outside the gene matches. CDR1 is SNHLY and CDR2 is FYNNEI in the germline V gene. DNA for the CDR3: TGTGCCAGCAGTCGCGACAGGGAAGATACGCAGTATTTT. This translates into CASSRDREDTQYF. Full variable domain (remainder filled in from reference TRBV2 and TRBJ2-3): EPEVTQTPSHQVTQMGQEVILRCVPISNHLYFYWYRQILGQKVEFLVSFYNNEISEKSEIFDDQFSVERPDGSNFTLKIRSTKLEDSAMYFCASSRDREDTQYFGPGTRLTVL.

The chain combines TRBV5-1 with TRBJ2-3; TRBD1 aligns across 10 bases. Germline V CDR1 and CDR2: SGHRS, YFSETQ. V shed 7 bases, J shed 4 bases, and the junction held 3 bases outside the gene matches. This CDR3 comprises 13 residues. CDR3 nucleotide sequence: TGCGCCAGCCGGGACAGGGGCGCAGATACGCAGTATTTT. Its translation: CASRDRGADTQYF.

The rearrangement joins TRBV5-6 to TRBJ2-2, with D tentatively TRBD2 (7 bases). V gave up 4 bases and J gave up 2 bases, with 15 bases separating them. The germline gives CDR1 SGHDT, CDR2 YYEEEE. This CDR3 region has 16 residues. This chain's CDR3 is CASSDRGGPNTGELFF. The CDR3 DNA is TGTGCCAGCAGCGACCGCGGGGGCCCCAACACCGGGGAGCTGTTTTTT.

The rearrangement uses TRBV6-4 and TRBJ2-2; no definite D call. The CDR3 totals 14 residues. The ends were cut back, 4 bases at V and 1 base at J, with 7 bases in the middle. CDR1 is MRHNA, CDR2 SNTAGT, per germline. CDR3 sequence reads: CASSVKLNTGELFF. The CDR3 DNA reads TGTGCCAGCAGTGTTAAGCTGAACACCGGGGAGCTGTTTTTT.

This chain joins TRBV6-5 and TRBJ1-6; 7 bases align to TRBD1. The CDR3 is made up of 14 amino acids. With 6 bases clipped from V and 6 bases from J, the junction kept 5 bases outside the gene matches. Germline values: CDR1 MNHEY, CDR2 SVGAGI. In DNA, the CDR3 is TGTGCCAGCAGAACAGGGGTCGGTAATTCACCCCTCCACTTT. This translates into CASRTGVGNSPLHF.

V gene TRBV27 combines with J gene TRBJ2-7; perhaps TRBD1 as D (5 bases). This CDR3 comprises 15 residues. Between the trimmed V and J ends, which lost 0 bases and 0 bases, there was a span of 9 bases. Germline V gene lookup returns CDR1 MNHEY and CDR2 SMNVEV (reference sequence). The DNA for the CDR3 is TGTGCCAGCAGTTTATCGGCAGGGATCTCCTACGAGCAGTACTTC. As protein: CASSLSAGISYEQYF.

This clone appeared a single time. The chain joins TRBV19 to TRBJ2-4, with 9 bases that match TRBD1. Germline V gene lookup returns CDR1 LNHDA and CDR2 SQIVND (reference sequence). V trimming: 8 bases; J trimming: 5 bases; junction bases outside the gene matches: 7. This CDR3 is 14 amino acids long. CDR3 sequence reads: CASQRRDRENIQYF. Written as DNA, the CDR3 is TGTGCCAGTCAACGAAGGGACAGGGAAAACATTCAGTACTTC. Together with reference TRBV19 and TRBJ2-4, the CDR3 gives the full variable domain: DGGITQSPKYLFRKEGQNVTLSCEQNLNHDAMYWYRQDPGQGLRLIYYSQIVNDFQKGDIAEGYSVSREKKESFPLTVTSAQKNPTAFYLCASQRRDRENIQYFGAGTRLSVL.